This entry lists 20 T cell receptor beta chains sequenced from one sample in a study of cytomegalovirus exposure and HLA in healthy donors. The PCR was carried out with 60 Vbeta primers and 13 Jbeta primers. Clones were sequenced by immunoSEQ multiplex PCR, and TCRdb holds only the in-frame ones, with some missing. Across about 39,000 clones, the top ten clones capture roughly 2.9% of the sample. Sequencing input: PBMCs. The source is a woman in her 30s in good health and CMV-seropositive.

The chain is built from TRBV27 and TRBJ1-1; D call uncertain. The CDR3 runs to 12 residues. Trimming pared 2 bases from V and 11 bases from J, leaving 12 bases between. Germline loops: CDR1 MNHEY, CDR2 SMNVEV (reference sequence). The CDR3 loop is CASSLGPPPAFF. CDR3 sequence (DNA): TGTGCCAGCAGTTTAGGGCCCCCGCCGGCTTTCTTT.

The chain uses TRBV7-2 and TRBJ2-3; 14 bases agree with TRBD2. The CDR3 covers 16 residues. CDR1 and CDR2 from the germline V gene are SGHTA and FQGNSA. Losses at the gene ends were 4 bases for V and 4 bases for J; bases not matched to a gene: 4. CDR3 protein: CASSSRLAGGPDTQYF. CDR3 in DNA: TGTGCCAGCAGCTCTCGACTAGCGGGGGGGCCAGATACGCAGTATTTT.

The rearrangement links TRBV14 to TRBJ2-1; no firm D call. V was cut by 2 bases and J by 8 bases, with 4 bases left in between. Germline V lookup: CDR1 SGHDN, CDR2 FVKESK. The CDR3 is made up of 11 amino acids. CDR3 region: CASSQSYEQFF. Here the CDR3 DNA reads TGTGCCAGCAGCCAATCCTATGAGCAGTTCTTC.

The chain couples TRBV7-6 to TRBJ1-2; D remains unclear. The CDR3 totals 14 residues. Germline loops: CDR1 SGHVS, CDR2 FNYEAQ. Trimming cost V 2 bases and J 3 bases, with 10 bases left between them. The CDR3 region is CASSLHQMDYGYTF. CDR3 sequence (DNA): TGTGCCAGCAGCTTACATCAGATGGACTATGGCTACACCTTC.

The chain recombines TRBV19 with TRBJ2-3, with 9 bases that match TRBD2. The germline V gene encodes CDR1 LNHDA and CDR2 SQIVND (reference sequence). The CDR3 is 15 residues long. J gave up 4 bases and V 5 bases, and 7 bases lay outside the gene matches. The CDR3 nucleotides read TGTGCCAGTAGTCTAGCGGGGACTTTCCCAGATACGCAGTATTTT. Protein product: CASSLAGTFPDTQYF.

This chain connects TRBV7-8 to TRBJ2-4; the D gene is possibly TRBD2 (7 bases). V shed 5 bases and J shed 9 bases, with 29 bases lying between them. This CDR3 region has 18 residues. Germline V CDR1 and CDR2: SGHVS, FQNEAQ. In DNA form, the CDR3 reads TGTGCCAGCAGCCCAGTTTGGGATGGGGGGGGGCTGATGGGCATTCAGTACTTC. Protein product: CASSPVWDGGGLMGIQYF.

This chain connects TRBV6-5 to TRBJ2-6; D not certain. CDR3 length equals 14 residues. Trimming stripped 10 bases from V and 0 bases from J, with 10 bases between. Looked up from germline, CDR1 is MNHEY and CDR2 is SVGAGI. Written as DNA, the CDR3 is TGTGCCACTATTCCATACTCTGGGGCCAACGTCCTGACTTTC. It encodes CATIPYSGANVLTF.

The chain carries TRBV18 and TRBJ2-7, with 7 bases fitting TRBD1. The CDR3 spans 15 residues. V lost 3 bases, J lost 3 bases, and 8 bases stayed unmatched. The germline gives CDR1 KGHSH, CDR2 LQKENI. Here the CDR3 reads CASSPQGTDDYEQYF. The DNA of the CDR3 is TGTGCCAGCTCACCCCAAGGGACAGATGACTACGAGCAGTACTTC.

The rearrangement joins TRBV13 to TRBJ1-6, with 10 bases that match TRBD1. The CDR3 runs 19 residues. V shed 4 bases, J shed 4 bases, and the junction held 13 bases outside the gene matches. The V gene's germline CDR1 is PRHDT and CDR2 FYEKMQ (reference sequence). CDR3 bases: TGTGCCAGCAGCTACTCCGGGACAGGGGCCCTCAGGTATAATTCACCCCTCCACTTT. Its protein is CASSYSGTGALRYNSPLHF.

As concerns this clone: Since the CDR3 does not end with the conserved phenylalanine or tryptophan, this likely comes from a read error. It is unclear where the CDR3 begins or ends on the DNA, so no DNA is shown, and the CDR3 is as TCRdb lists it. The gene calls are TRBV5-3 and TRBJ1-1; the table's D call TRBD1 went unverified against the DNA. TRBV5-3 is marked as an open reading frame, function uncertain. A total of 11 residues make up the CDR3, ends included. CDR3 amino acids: CARSERRQGHS.

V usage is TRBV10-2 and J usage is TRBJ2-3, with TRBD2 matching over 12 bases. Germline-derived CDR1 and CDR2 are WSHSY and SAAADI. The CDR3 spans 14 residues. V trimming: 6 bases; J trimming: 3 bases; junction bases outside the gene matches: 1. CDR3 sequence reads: CASRTSGGTDTQYF. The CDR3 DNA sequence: TGCGCCAGCAGGACTAGCGGGGGAACAGATACGCAGTATTTT.

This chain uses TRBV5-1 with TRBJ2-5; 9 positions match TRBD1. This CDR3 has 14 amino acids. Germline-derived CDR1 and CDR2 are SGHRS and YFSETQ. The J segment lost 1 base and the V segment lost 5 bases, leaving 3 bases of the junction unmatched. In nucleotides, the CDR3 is TGCGCCAGCAGGTCGACAGGGGGCCAAGAGACCCAGTACTTC. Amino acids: CASRSTGGQETQYF.

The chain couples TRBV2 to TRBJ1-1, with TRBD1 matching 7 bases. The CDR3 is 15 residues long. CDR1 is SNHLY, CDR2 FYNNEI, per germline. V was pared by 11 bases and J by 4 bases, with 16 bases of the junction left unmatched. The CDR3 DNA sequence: TGTGCCCGATGGGACAGACAATGGTATGGCACTGAAGCTTTCTTT. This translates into CARWDRQWYGTEAFF.

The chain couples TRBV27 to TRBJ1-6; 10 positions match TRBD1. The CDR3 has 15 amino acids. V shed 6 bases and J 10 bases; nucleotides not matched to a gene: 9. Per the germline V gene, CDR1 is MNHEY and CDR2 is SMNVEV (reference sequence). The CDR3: CASRLTGTGASPLHF. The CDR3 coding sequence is TGTGCCAGCAGACTGACCGGGACAGGGGCGTCACCCCTCCACTTT.

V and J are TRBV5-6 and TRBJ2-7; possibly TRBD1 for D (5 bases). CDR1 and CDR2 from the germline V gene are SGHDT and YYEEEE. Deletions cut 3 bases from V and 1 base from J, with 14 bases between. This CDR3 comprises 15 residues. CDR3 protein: CASSSRDRPSYEQYF. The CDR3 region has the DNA TGTGCCAGCAGCTCACGAGACAGACCTTCCTACGAGCAGTACTTC.

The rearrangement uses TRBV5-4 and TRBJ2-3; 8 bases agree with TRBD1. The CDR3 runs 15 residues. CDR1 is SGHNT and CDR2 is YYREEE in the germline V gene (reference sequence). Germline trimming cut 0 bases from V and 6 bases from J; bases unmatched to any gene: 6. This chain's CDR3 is CASSLVQGARDTQYF. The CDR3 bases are TGTGCCAGCAGCTTGGTGCAGGGGGCAAGGGATACGCAGTATTTT.

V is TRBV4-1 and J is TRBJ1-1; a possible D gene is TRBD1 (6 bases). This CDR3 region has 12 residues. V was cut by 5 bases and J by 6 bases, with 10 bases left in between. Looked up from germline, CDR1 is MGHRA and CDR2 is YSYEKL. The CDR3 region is CASSRGGPEAFF. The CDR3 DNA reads TGCGCCAGCAGCAGGGGGGGGCCTGAAGCTTTCTTT.

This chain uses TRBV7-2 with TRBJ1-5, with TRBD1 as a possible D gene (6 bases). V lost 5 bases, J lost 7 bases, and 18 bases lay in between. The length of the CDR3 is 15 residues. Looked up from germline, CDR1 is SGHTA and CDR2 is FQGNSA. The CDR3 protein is CASSPQQGYRQPQHF. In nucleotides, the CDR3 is TGTGCCAGCAGCCCGCAACAGGGTTATCGCCAGCCCCAGCATTTT.

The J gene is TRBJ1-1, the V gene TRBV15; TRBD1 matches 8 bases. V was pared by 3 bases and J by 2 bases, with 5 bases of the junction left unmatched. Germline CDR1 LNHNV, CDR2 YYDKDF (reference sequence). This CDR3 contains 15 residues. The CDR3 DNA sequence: TGTGCCACCAGCAGGGACAGGGCCCTAAACACTGAAGCTTTCTTT. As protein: CATSRDRALNTEAFF.

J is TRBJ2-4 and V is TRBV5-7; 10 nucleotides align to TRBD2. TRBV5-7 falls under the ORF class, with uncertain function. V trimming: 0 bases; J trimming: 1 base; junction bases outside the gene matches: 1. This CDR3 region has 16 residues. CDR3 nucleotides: TGTGCCAGCAGCTTGGCTAGCGGGGGTGCCAAAAACATTCAGTACTTC. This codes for CASSLASGGAKNIQYF.